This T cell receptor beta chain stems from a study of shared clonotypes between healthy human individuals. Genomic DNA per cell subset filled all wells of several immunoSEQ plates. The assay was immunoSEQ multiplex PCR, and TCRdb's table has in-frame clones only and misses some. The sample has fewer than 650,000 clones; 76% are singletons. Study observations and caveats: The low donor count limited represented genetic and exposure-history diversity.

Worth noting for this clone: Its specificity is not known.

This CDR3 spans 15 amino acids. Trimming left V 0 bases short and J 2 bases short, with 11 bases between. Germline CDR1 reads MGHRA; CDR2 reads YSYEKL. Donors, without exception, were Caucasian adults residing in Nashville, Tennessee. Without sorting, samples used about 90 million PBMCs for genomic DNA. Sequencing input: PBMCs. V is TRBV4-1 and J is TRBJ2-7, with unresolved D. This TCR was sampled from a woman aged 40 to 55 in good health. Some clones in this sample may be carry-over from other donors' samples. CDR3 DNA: TGCGCCAGCAGCCAAGAACATGCCATGCCCTACGAGCAGTACTTC. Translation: CASSQEHAMPYEQYF.